This TCR beta chain was identified during a study of blood T cell repertoires in COVID-19 (dated by TCRdb to about 2020). Context from the whole study: The collaborator samples originated in the United States, Italy and Spain and spanned the acute and convalescent phases of COVID-19. The prospective study material was composed of cDNA or gDNA derived from T cells, B-cell-depleted T cells, or PBMCs. The dataset comprised deeply sampled blood TCRbeta repertoires from subjects exposed to, actively infected with, or recovered from COVID-19. The repertoires were made available in a free public database intended to serve as a resource for research on the immune response to SARS-CoV-2. Samples came from the ongoing ImmuneRACE study (first 160 participants) plus 1,254 subjects from 6 global collaborators. Sample metadata almost always included a de-identified subject ID, COVID-19 status, age in years and sex. HLA class I and class II types, where available, came from metadata supplied by the sample provider rather than from assay-based typing.

The immunoSEQ Assay, a bias-controlled multiplex PCR, was used to amplify TCRbeta CDR3 regions from genomic DNA. The study's own analysis went as follows. The number of nucleated cells in each sample was estimated from the amplification of reference gene primers within the assay. To quantify the absolute abundance of each unique TCRbeta CDR3 rearrangement, sequence reads were collapsed and filtered. For each sample, productive Simpson clonality was calculated as the square root of Simpson's diversity index over productive rearrangements. Held by TCRdb, this immuneACCESS table contains in-frame sequences only and omits some clones. Under half of the omission traces to an unresolved V gene where checked; the cause of the rest is unknown. The DNA gave D and trimming, while V, J and clone size come from that table. The sample records under 150,000 clones, approximately 84% of which are singletons. Roughly 1.4% of the sample belongs to the ten largest clones.

Paper-wide results and their limitations: How much clinical and demographic metadata was included differed by source and by participant, and the metadata was provided uncurated.

Notes on this clone: This clone's antigen is unknown. No base quality information exists; no much larger clone differs at one position.

Whole blood was collected in K2EDTA tubes by collaborating institutions according to the institutions' own protocols. Collaborator samples were shipped for TCRbeta analysis as frozen whole blood, isolated PBMCs, or DNA extracted from either sample type. Unmatched junction bases come to 8, with V trimmed by 3 bases and J by 3 bases. The CDR3 runs 15 residues from the cysteine to the phenylalanine. Just the 45-base CDR3 DNA is kept, in frame starting at base 1. The germline V gene (reference sequence) specifies SGHNT as CDR1 and YYREEE as CDR2. The material sequenced was peripheral blood. The chain is made from TRBV5-4 and TRBJ1-2; 7 bases in between match TRBD1. This TCR derives from a man aged 50-60 years with acute or convalescent COVID-19. The CDR3 region: CASSSPGQKDYGYTF. The sequence in DNA is TGTGCCAGCAGCTCTCCGGGACAGAAGGACTATGGCTACACCTTC.